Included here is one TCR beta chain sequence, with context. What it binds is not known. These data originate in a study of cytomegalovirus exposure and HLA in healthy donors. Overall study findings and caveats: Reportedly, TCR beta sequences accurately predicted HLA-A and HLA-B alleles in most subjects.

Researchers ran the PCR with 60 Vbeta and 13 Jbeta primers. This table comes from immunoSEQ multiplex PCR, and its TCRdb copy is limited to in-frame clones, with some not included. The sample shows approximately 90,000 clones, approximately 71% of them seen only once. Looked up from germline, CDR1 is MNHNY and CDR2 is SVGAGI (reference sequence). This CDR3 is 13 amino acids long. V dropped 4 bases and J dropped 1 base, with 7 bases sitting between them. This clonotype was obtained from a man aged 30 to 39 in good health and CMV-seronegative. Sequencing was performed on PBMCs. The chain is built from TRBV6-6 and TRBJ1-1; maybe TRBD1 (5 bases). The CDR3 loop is CASSFDRNTEAFF. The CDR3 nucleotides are TGTGCCAGCAGTTTTGACAGGAACACTGAAGCTTTCTTT.